These 29 T cell receptor beta chains were sequenced from one sample in a study of cytomegalovirus exposure and HLA in healthy donors. Primers included in the PCR were 60 Vbeta and 13 Jbeta primers. Only in-frame clones appear in the TCRdb table, and some are missing; sequencing was by immunoSEQ multiplex PCR. Among under 200,000 clones listed, 70% to 80% were seen once. The sample consisted of PBMCs. The origin of the receptors is a woman in her twenties or thirties in good health and CMV-seropositive.

This clone was counted once. V and J are TRBV2 and TRBJ2-3, with 7 bases identical to TRBD2. The CDR3 sequence is 17 residues long. With V trimmed by 6 bases and J by 1 base, 13 bases remained unmatched. Germline CDR1 is SNHLY and CDR2 is FYNNEI. CDR3 sequence reads: CASRIFRASGGTDTQYF. The CDR3 nucleotides are TGTGCCAGCAGGATTTTCAGGGCGAGCGGGGGCACAGATACGCAGTATTTT.

The gene calls are TRBV18 and TRBJ1-1; a weak D match, TRBD1 (6 bases). Trimming pared 3 bases from V and 3 bases from J, leaving 17 bases between. Looked up from germline, CDR1 is KGHSH and CDR2 is LQKENI. This CDR3 has 16 amino acids. The CDR3 here is CASSPIRQGPDTEAFF. CDR3 DNA: TGTGCCAGCTCACCCATACGCCAGGGGCCCGACACTGAAGCTTTCTTT.

J is TRBJ2-7 and V is TRBV6-6; D is possibly TRBD1 (5 bases). CDR1 MNHNY and CDR2 SVGAGI come from the germline V gene (reference sequence). Trimming cost V 5 bases and J 0 bases, with 11 bases left between them. The CDR3 is made up of 14 amino acids. The CDR3 nucleotides read TGTGCCAGCAGTCCAGGACAAAACTCCTACGAGCAGTACTTC. It translates to CASSPGQNSYEQYF.

The chain joins TRBV5-1 to TRBJ2-3; 9 positions agree with TRBD2. Trimming at V came to 4 bases and at J to 3 bases, leaving 3 bases not matched to a gene. Germline V gives CDR1 SGHRS, CDR2 YFSETQ. The CDR3 has 14 amino acids. The CDR3 DNA follows: TGCGCCAGCAGCAACGCGGGGGGGACAGATACGCAGTATTTT. Translating gives CASSNAGGTDTQYF.

CDR3 in DNA: TGTGCCAGCATTGGGGCCCTCTCCTACGAGCAGTACTTC. Protein sequence: CASIGALSYEQYF. The chain combines TRBV6-1 with TRBJ2-7; D might be TRBD1 (5 bases). This CDR3 is built from 13 residues. CDR1 MNHNS and CDR2 SASEGT come from the germline V gene. The germline V and J ends were trimmed by 7 bases and 0 bases, with 10 bases remaining between them.

The V and J genes are TRBV5-6 and TRBJ2-1, with 8 bases fitting TRBD2. The germline V gene has CDR1 SGHDT and CDR2 YYEEEE. V lost 4 bases to trimming and J lost 12 bases; unmatched junction nucleotides: 9. There are 13 residues in the CDR3. The DNA of the CDR3 is TGTGCCAGCAGCCCGTCCACGACTAGCGCGCAGTTCTTC. It specifies CASSPSTTSAQFF.

The V call is TRBV21-1, the J call TRBJ1-5. TRBV21-1 is a listed pseudogene. CDR3 length: 13 amino acids. The CDR3 here is CASSGETNQPQHF. In nucleotides, the CDR3 is TGTGCCAGCAGCGGGGAGACCAATCAGCCCCAGCATTTT.

The gene calls are TRBV28 and TRBJ1-5; D is possibly TRBD1 (5 bases). V was pared by 6 bases and J by 1 base, with 10 bases between. CDR1 and CDR2 (germline): MDHEN, SYDVKM. The length of the CDR3 is 14 residues. The CDR3 coding sequence is TGTGCCAGCAGGAATGGGGCCAGCAATCAGCCCCAGCATTTT. Its translation is CASRNGASNQPQHF.

The gene calls are TRBV1 and TRBJ2-7; the table's D call, TRBD2, was not checked against the DNA. TRBV1 corresponds to a pseudogene. The CDR3 has 16 residues. The CDR3 sequence: CTSSRETGTRPYEQYF. The CDR3 bases are TGCACCAGCAGCCGGGAGACCGGGACTAGACCCTACGAGCAGTACTTC.

This chain connects TRBV27 to TRBJ1-2, with D perhaps matching TRBD1 (6 bases). This CDR3 comprises 17 residues. Germline CDR1 is MNHEY and CDR2 is SMNVEV (reference sequence). V lost 0 bases and J lost 5, with 19 bases in between. CDR3 loop: CASSLSHRAGGLYGYTF. Written as DNA, the CDR3 is TGTGCCAGCAGTTTATCCCACAGGGCAGGAGGTCTATATGGCTACACCTTC.

This clone is labeled medium-sized (0.01 to 0.1%). The chain joins TRBV6-5 to TRBJ2-1; TRBD2 agrees at 10 bases. V trimming: 4 bases; J trimming: 7 bases; junction bases outside the gene matches: 10. Per germline, CDR1 MNHEY and CDR2 SVGAGI. The CDR3 contains 16 residues. The CDR3 DNA sequence: TGTGCCAGCAGTTCGACCGGGACTAGCGTCGTAAATGAGCAGTTCTTC. Residues: CASSSTGTSVVNEQFF.

J is TRBJ2-1 and V is TRBV7-9; D might be TRBD2 (5 bases). The germline V gene encodes CDR1 SEHNR and CDR2 FQNEAQ (reference sequence). V lost 4 bases to trimming and J lost 8 bases, with 9 bases between them. This CDR3 contains 12 residues. CDR3 protein: CASSSEGDEQFF. DNA of the CDR3: TGTGCCAGCAGCTCCGAGGGTGATGAGCAGTTCTTC.

This clone has only one observation. This chain joins TRBV4-1 and TRBJ1-5; D is undetermined. V was clipped by 4 bases and J by 2 bases, with 12 bases between them. In germline, CDR1 is MGHRA, CDR2 YSYEKL. The CDR3 is 15 amino acids. The CDR3 loop is CASSRNRLGNQPQHF. CDR3 coding DNA: TGCGCCAGCAGCCGGAACAGATTGGGCAATCAGCCCCAGCATTTT.

The rearrangement links TRBV6-5 to TRBJ1-3; the D is unclear. Germline V gives CDR1 MNHEY, CDR2 SVGAGI. V was shortened by 6 bases and J by 0 bases, with 12 bases between the two germline ends. The CDR3 is 15 residues long. For the CDR3, the DNA is TGTGCCAGCAGCCCCCGGGTCTACTCTGGAAACACCATATATTTT. It codes for CASSPRVYSGNTIYF.

The chain has TRBV4-3 and TRBJ2-3; TRBD2 matches at 11 bases. Germline-derived CDR1 and CDR2 are LGHNA and YSLEER. J lost 3 bases, V lost 4 bases, and 3 bases had no gene match. This CDR3 has 15 residues. The CDR3 DNA is TGCGCCAGCAGCCCCGGGACTAGCGGAACAGATACGCAGTATTTT. Translated, it gives CASSPGTSGTDTQYF.

This clone was observed once. The rearrangement links TRBV11-2 to TRBJ2-2; 9 bases are shared with TRBD2. Germline values: CDR1 SGHAT, CDR2 FQNNGV. With V trimmed by 5 bases and J by 5 bases, 12 bases remained unmatched. The CDR3 spans 17 residues. The CDR3 sequence is CASSPILLAGVTGELFF. CDR3 in DNA: TGTGCCAGCAGCCCGATTTTGTTAGCGGGAGTTACCGGGGAGCTGTTTTTT. Complete variable domain (other parts from reference TRBV11-2 and TRBJ2-2): EAGVAQSPRYKIIEKRQSVAFWCNPISGHATLYWYQQILGQGPKLLIQFQNNGVVDDSQLPKDRFSAERLKGVDSTLKIQPAKLEDSAVYLCASSPILLAGVTGELFFGEGSRLTVL.

The chain recombines TRBV11-2 with TRBJ1-1; 11 bases are shared with TRBD1. The ends lost 3 bases at V and 5 bases at J; junction bases unmatched: 5. This CDR3 is 15 amino acids long. Per germline, CDR1 SGHAT and CDR2 FQNNGV. The CDR3 DNA sequence: TGTGCCAGCAGCTTGGTGGGACAGGGGGAAACTGAAGCTTTCTTT. It translates to CASSLVGQGETEAFF. The full variable domain, its missing parts supplied by reference TRBV11-2 and TRBJ1-1, is EAGVAQSPRYKIIEKRQSVAFWCNPISGHATLYWYQQILGQGPKLLIQFQNNGVVDDSQLPKDRFSAERLKGVDSTLKIQPAKLEDSAVYLCASSLVGQGETEAFFGQGTRLTVV.

This chain uses TRBV9 with TRBJ2-3, with D possibly matching TRBD1 (5 bases). Trimming pared 3 bases from V and 6 bases from J, leaving 8 bases between. CDR3 size: 12 residues. In germline, CDR1 is SGDLS, CDR2 YYNGEE. CDR3 coding DNA: TGTGCCAGCAGCGGAAACAGGGATACGCAGTATTTT. It is translated as CASSGNRDTQYF.

This clone occurred once. The rearrangement joins TRBV28 to TRBJ1-5; 7 bases agree with TRBD1. Germline CDR1 MDHEN, CDR2 SYDVKM. V gave up 6 bases and J gave up 6 bases; unmatched junction bases: 11. The CDR3 consists of 15 residues. The CDR3 protein is CASSSDREWSQPQHF. In DNA form, the CDR3 reads TGTGCCAGCAGCTCCGACAGGGAATGGAGTCAGCCCCAGCATTTT. Together with reference TRBV28 and TRBJ1-5, the CDR3 gives the full variable domain: DVKVTQSSRYLVKRTGEKVFLECVQDMDHENMFWYRQDPGLGLRLIYFSYDVKMKEKGDIPEGYSVSREKKERFSLILESASTNQTSMYLCASSSDREWSQPQHFGDGTRLSIL.

This chain links TRBV27 with TRBJ2-7; 11 positions agree with TRBD1. This CDR3 is built from 16 residues. The ends lost 6 bases at V and 0 bases at J; junction bases unmatched: 7. CDR1 is MNHEY, CDR2 SMNVEV, per germline (reference sequence). The CDR3 here is CASSSWGTGGSYEQYF. The CDR3 DNA sequence: TGTGCCAGCAGCTCCTGGGGGACAGGGGGCTCCTACGAGCAGTACTTC.

The rearrangement uses TRBV27 and TRBJ2-7; 9 bases are a match to TRBD1. Germline V gives CDR1 MNHEY, CDR2 SMNVEV (reference sequence). With 1 base clipped from V and 1 base from J, the junction kept 5 bases outside the gene matches. The CDR3 length is 16 residues. For the CDR3, the DNA is TGTGCCAGCAGTTTATACGGGACAGGGAGATCCTACGAGCAGTACTTC. Amino acid sequence: CASSLYGTGRSYEQYF.

This chain joins TRBV10-3 and TRBJ2-7, with 10 positions matching TRBD1. Germline V gives CDR1 ENHRY, CDR2 SYGVKD. The V segment lost 6 bases and the J segment 5 bases; nucleotides outside the gene matches: 10. This CDR3 region has 15 residues. CDR3 bases: TGTGCCATCAGGGATGGACAGGGGGTAGGGGACGAGCAGTACTTC. Translation: CAIRDGQGVGDEQYF.

This clone was seen more than once but under ten times. The chain is built from TRBV4-1 and TRBJ1-2; 9 bases match TRBD1. The CDR3 is made up of 17 amino acids. The germline gives CDR1 MGHRA, CDR2 YSYEKL. The junction had 11 bases not matched to a gene; V was cut back by 1 base and J by 5 bases. The CDR3 nucleotides read TGCGCCAGCAGCCAAGGGACCGGGACAGGGAGATCTTATGGCTACACCTTC. Protein: CASSQGTGTGRSYGYTF.

The chain combines TRBV29-1 with TRBJ2-5; 10 bases are shared with TRBD1. This CDR3 contains 15 residues. CDR1 and CDR2 from the germline V gene are SQVTM and ANQGSEA. CDR3 bases: TGCAGACCTCGGGACAGGGGACTACATCAAGAGACCCAGTACTTC. This sequence encodes CRPRDRGLHQETQYF. The whole variable domain, filled in from reference TRBV29-1 and TRBJ2-5, reads SAVISQKPSRDICQRGTSLTIQCQVDSQVTMMFWYRQQPGQSLTLIATANQGSEATYESGFVIDKFPISRPNLTFSTLTVSNMSPEDSSIYLCRPRDRGLHQETQYFGPGTRLLVL.

The DNA of the CDR3 is TGTGCCAGCAGTTACTCCCTACTGGACAGGGGGCAGCGGCAGTACTTC. Protein sequence: CASSYSLLDRGQRQYF. V usage is TRBV6-5 and J usage is TRBJ2-7, with 11 bases identical to TRBD1. The CDR3 is made up of 16 amino acids. Germline assignment: CDR1 MNHEY and CDR2 SVGAGI. The trim removed 0 bases at V and 9 bases at J, leaving 10 bases unmatched.

The V gene is TRBV12-5, the J gene TRBJ1-4, with 9 nucleotides matching TRBD1. The CDR3 is 16 amino acids. The germline CDR1 and CDR2 sequences are LGHNT and FRNRAP. With V trimmed by 6 bases and J by 12 bases, 17 bases remained unmatched. Here the CDR3 DNA reads TGTGCTAGTGGACCCGGTATCGGGACAGGGAGGTCGGAACTGTTTTTT. This gives the protein CASGPGIGTGRSELFF.

The rearrangement links TRBV12-5 to TRBJ2-1; 8 nucleotides line up with TRBD2. The CDR3 has 16 residues. V lost 0 bases to trimming and J lost 8 bases; unmatched junction nucleotides: 9. From germline, CDR1 is LGHNT and CDR2 FRNRAP. The CDR3, as DNA: TGTGCTAGTGGTTTGGTGGTCGCGGGGGGTCTACATGAGCAGTTCTTC. Its translation is CASGLVVAGGLHEQFF.

This chain links TRBV5-8 with TRBJ1-2; tentatively, D is TRBD1 (6 bases). This CDR3 is 16 amino acids long. Germline V gene sequence: CDR1 SGHTS, CDR2 YDEGEE. V lost 1 base and J lost 7, with 20 bases in between. CDR3 sequence: CASSLLEAGDSSGYTF. DNA for the CDR3: TGTGCCAGCAGCTTGCTTGAGGCAGGGGATAGTTCTGGCTACACCTTC.

The DNA of the CDR3 is TGTGCCAGTAGTATAGAAGCGGGGGGGCGAGAGACCCAGTACTTC. It codes for CASSIEAGGRETQYF. V usage is TRBV19 and J usage is TRBJ2-5, with 10 bases matching TRBD2. CDR3 length: 15 residues. V shed 0 bases, J shed 4 bases, and the junction held 2 bases outside the gene matches. Germline lookup yields CDR1 LNHDA and CDR2 SQIVND (reference sequence).